Sequencing of this T cell receptor beta chain was carried out in a study of blood T cell repertoires in COVID-19. Study background: Donors in the United States, Italy and Spain gave samples during acute or convalescent COVID-19. Sources were T cells, B-cell-depleted T cells, or PBMCs; the material itself was cDNA or gDNA.

V was pared by 4 bases and J by 8 bases, with 17 bases between. This CDR3 has 14 residues. CDR1 is MNHEY and CDR2 is SMNVEV in the germline V gene (reference sequence). How the authors handled the data: Amplification of reference gene primers provided the estimated nucleated cell counts. Sequencing used immunoSEQ multiplex PCR; TCRdb keeps in-frame clones, though not all of them. V and J calls and clone size are copied from that table; D and trimming were computed from the DNA. The sample shows 260,000 or so clones, 75% to 85% of them seen only once. The chain recombines TRBV27 with TRBJ1-2; D may be TRBD1 (5 bases). The TCR comes from a woman aged 65 to 85 with acute or convalescent COVID-19. What was sequenced was peripheral blood. CDR3 sequence: CASSSAGMSGGYTF. For the CDR3, the DNA is TGTGCCAGCAGTTCTGCAGGGATGTCCGGCGGCTACACCTTC.